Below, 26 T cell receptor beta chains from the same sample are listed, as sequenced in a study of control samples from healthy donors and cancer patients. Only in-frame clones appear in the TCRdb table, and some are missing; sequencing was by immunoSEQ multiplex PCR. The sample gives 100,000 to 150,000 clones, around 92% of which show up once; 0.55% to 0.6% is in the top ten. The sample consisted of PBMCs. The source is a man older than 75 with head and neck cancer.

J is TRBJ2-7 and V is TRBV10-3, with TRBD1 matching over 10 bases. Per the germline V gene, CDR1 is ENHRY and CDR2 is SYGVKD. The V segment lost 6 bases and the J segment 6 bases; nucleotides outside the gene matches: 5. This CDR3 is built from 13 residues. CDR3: CAIREDRGSEQYF. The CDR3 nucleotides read TGTGCCATCAGAGAGGACAGGGGGTCCGAGCAGTACTTC.

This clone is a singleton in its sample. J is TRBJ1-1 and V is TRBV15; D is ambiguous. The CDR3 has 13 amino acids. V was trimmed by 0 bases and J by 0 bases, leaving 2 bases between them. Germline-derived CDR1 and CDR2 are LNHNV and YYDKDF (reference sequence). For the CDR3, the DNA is TGTGCCACCAGCAGAGACTTGAACACTGAAGCTTTCTTT. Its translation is CATSRDLNTEAFF.

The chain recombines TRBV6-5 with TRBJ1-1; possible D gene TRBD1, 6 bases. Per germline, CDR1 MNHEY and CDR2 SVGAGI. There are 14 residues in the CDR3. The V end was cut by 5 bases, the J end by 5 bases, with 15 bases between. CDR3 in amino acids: CASSPVEGGTEAFF. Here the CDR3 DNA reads TGTGCCAGCAGTCCGGTGGAGGGGGGAACTGAAGCTTTCTTT.

DNA of the CDR3: TGCAGTGCTAGAGATCCCCCTATCTCCACCTTC. Translation: CSARDPPISTF. The chain uses TRBV20-1 and TRBJ1-2; no definite D call. The ends were cut back, 0 bases at V and 13 bases at J, with 12 bases in the middle. The germline gives CDR1 DFQATT, CDR2 SNEGSKA (reference sequence). The length of the CDR3 is 11 residues.

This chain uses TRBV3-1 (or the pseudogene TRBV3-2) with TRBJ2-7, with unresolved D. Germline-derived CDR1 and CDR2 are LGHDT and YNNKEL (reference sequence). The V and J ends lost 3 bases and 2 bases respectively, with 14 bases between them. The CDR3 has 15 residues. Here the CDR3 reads CASSQRRQYTYEQYF. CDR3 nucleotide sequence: TGTGCCAGCAGCCAGAGACGGCAGTACACCTACGAGCAGTACTTC.

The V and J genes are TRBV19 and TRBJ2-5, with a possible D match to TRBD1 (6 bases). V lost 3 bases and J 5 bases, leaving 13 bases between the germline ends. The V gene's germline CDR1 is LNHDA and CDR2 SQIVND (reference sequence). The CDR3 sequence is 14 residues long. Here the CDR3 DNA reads TGTGCCAGTAGTATGGGGGCGCGGAGGGAGACCCAGTACTTC. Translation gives CASSMGARRETQYF.

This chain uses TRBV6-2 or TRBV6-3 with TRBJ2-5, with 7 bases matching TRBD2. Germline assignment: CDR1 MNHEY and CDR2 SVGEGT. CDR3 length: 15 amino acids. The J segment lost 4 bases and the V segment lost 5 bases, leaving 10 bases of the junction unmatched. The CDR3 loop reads CASSTLDWGGETQYF. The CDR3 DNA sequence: TGTGCCAGCAGTACTCTCGATTGGGGGGGAGAGACCCAGTACTTC.

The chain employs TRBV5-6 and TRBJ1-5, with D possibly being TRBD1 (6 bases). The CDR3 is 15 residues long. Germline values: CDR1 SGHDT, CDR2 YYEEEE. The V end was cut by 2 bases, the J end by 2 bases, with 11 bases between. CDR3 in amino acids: CASSFGGLGNQPQHF. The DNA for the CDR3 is TGTGCCAGCAGCTTTGGGGGGCTCGGCAATCAGCCCCAGCATTTT.

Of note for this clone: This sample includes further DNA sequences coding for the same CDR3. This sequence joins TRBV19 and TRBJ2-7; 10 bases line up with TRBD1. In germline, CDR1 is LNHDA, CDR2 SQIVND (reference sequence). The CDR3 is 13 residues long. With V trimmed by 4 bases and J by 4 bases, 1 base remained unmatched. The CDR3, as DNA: TGTGCCAGTAGTAGGGGACAGGGGTACGAGCAGTACTTC. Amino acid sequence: CASSRGQGYEQYF.

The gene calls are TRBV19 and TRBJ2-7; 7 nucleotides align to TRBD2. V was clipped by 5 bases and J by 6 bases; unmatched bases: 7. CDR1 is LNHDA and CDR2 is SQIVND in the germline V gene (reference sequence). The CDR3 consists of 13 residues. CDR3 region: CASSEKLAGEQYF. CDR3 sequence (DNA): TGTGCCAGTAGTGAAAAATTAGCGGGCGAGCAGTACTTC. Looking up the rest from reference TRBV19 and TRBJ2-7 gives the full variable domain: DGGITQSPKYLFRKEGQNVTLSCEQNLNHDAMYWYRQDPGQGLRLIYYSQIVNDFQKGDIAEGYSVSREKKESFPLTVTSAQKNPTAFYLCASSEKLAGEQYFGPGTRLTVT.

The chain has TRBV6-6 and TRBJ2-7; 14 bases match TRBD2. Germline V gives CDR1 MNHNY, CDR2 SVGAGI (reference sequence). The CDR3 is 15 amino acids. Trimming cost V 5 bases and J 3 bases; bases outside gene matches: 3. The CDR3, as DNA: TGTGCCAGCAGTGCCGGGACTAGCGGGGGCTACGAGCAGTACTTC. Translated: CASSAGTSGGYEQYF.

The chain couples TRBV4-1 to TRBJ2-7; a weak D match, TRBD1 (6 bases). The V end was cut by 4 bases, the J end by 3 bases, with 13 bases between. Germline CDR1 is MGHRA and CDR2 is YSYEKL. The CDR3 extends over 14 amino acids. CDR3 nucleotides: TGCGCCAGCAGCCCGGGACAAGGCAGCTACGAGCAGTACTTC. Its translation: CASSPGQGSYEQYF.

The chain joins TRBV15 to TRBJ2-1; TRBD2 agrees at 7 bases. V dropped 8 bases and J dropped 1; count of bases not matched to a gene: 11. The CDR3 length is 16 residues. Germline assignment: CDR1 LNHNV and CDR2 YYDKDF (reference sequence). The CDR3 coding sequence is TGTGCCACCCGGGCCCAGCGGGGTGTATCCTACAATGAGCAGTTCTTC. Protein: CATRAQRGVSYNEQFF.

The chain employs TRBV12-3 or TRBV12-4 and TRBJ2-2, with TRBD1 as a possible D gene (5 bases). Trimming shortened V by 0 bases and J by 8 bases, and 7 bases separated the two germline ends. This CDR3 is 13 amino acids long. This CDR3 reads CASSLAGQGELFF. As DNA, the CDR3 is TGTGCCAGCAGTTTAGCGGGGCAGGGGGAGCTGTTTTTT.

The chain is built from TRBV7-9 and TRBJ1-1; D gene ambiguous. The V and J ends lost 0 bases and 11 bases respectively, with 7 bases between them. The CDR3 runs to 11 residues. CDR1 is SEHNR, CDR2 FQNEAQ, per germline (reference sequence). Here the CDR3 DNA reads TGTGCCAGCAGCTTAGCTGGGAACGCTTTCTTT. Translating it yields CASSLAGNAFF.

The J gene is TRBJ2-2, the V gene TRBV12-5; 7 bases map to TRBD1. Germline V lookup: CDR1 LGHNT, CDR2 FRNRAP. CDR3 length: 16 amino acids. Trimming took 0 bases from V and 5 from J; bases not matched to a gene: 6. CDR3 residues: CASGLVKGAGTGELFF. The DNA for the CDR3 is TGTGCTAGTGGTTTGGTAAAGGGGGCAGGGACCGGGGAGCTGTTTTTT.

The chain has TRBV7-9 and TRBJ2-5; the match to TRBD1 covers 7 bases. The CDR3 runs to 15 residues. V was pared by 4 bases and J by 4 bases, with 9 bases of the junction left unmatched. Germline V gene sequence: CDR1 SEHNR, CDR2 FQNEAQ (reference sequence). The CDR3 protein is CASSWQGVIGETQYF. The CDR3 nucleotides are TGTGCCAGCAGCTGGCAGGGGGTGATTGGAGAGACCCAGTACTTC.

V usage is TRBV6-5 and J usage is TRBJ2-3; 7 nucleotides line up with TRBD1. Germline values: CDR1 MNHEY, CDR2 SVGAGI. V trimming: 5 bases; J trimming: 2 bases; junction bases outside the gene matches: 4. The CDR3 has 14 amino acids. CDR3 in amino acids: CASSRDRSTDTQYF. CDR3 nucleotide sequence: TGTGCCAGCAGTCGGGACAGATCCACAGATACGCAGTATTTT.

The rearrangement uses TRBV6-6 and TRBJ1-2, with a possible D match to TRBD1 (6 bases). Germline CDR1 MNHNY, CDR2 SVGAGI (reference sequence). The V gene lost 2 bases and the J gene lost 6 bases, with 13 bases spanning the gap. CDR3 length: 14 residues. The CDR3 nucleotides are TGTGCCAGCAGTTACAGGACAGAGCGGAATGGCTACACCTTC. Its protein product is CASSYRTERNGYTF.

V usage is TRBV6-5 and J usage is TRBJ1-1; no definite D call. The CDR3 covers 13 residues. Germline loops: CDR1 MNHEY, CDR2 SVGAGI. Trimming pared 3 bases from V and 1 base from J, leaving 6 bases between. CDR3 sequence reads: CASSYQPNTEAFF. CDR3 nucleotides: TGTGCCAGCAGTTATCAGCCGAACACTGAAGCTTTCTTT.

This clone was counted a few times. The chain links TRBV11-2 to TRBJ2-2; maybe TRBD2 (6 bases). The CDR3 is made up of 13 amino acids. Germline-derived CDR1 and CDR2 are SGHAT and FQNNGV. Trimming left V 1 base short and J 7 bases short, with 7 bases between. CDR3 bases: TGTGCCAGCAGCTTAGTGGGGGGCGGGGAGCTGTTTTTT. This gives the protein CASSLVGGGELFF. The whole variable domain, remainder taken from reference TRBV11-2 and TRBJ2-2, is EAGVAQSPRYKIIEKRQSVAFWCNPISGHATLYWYQQILGQGPKLLIQFQNNGVVDDSQLPKDRFSAERLKGVDSTLKIQPAKLEDSAVYLCASSLVGGGELFFGEGSRLTVL.

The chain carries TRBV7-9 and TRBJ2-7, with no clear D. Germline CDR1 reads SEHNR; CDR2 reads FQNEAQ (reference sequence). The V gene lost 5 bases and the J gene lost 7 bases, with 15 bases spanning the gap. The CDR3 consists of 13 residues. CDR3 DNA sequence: TGTGCCAGCAGCCCCCCACAAGGATATGAGCAGTACTTC. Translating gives CASSPPQGYEQYF. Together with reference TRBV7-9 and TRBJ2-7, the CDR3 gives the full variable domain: DTGVSQNPRHKITKRGQNVTFRCDPISEHNRLYWYRQTLGQGPEFLTYFQNEAQLEKSRLLSDRFSAERPKGSFSTLEIQRTEQGDSAMYLCASSPPQGYEQYFGPGTRLTVT.

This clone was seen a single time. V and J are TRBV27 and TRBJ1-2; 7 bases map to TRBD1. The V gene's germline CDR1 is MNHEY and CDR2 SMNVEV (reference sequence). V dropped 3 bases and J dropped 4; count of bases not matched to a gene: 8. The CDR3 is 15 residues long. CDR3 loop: CASSFMTGPGYGYTF. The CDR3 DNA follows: TGTGCCAGCAGTTTCATGACAGGGCCTGGCTATGGCTACACCTTC.

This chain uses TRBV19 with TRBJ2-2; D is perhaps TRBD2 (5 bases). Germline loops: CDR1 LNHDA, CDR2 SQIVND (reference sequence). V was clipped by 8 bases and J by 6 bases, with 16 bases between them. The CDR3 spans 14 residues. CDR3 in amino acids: CASRGHIGPGELFF. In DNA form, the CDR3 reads TGTGCCAGTCGGGGTCATATTGGCCCCGGGGAGCTGTTTTTT. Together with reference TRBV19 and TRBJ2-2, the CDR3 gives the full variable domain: DGGITQSPKYLFRKEGQNVTLSCEQNLNHDAMYWYRQDPGQGLRLIYYSQIVNDFQKGDIAEGYSVSREKKESFPLTVTSAQKNPTAFYLCASRGHIGPGELFFGEGSRLTVL.

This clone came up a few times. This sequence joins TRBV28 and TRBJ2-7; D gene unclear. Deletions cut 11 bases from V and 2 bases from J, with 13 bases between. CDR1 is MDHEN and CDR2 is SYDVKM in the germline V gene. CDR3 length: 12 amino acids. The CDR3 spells CACLSGTYEQYF. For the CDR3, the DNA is TGTGCCTGCCTGTCCGGTACCTACGAGCAGTACTTC.

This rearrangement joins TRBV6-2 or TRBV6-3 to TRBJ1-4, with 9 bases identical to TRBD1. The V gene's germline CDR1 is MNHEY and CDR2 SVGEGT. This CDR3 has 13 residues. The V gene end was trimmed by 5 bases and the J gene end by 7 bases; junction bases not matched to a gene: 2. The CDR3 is CASSGQGSEKLFF. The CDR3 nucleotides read TGTGCCAGCAGTGGACAGGGGTCTGAAAAACTGTTTTTT.